The 19 T cell receptor beta chains in this list originate from one sample, sequenced in a study of cytomegalovirus exposure and HLA in healthy donors. PCR was performed using 60 Vbeta and 13 Jbeta primers. Clones were sequenced by immunoSEQ multiplex PCR, and TCRdb holds only the in-frame ones, with some missing. The sample records 160,000 or so clones, about 85% being singletons. Sample: PBMCs. The receptors come from a young woman in good health and CMV-seronegative.

The CDR3: CASSLEVAGLAGGYQETQYF. The DNA of the CDR3 is TGCGCCAGCAGCTTGGAAGTGGCTGGGCTAGCGGGGGGCTACCAAGAGACCCAGTACTTC. This rearrangement joins TRBV5-1 to TRBJ2-5; 11 bases agree with TRBD2. With 0 bases clipped from V and 0 bases from J, the junction kept 13 bases outside the gene matches. This CDR3 has 20 residues. The germline gives CDR1 SGHRS, CDR2 YFSETQ.

The gene calls are TRBV2 and TRBJ2-5; D perhaps matches TRBD2 (7 bases). This CDR3 has 15 residues. Germline loops: CDR1 SNHLY, CDR2 FYNNEI. Trimming removed 5 bases from V and 2 bases from J, with 15 bases in between. CDR3 sequence: CASSRERGGQETQYF. CDR3 DNA sequence: TGTGCCAGCAGTAGGGAAAGGGGGGGACAAGAGACCCAGTACTTC.

Comments on this clone: Additional DNA sequences in this sample encode the identical CDR3. The chain links TRBV9 to TRBJ2-7; weak D call: TRBD2 (5 bases). V lost 0 bases to trimming and J lost 0 bases, with 7 bases between them. CDR1 and CDR2 (germline): SGDLS, YYNGEE. CDR3 length: 14 amino acids. The CDR3 spells CASSVGGSSYEQYF. In nucleotides, the CDR3 is TGTGCCAGCAGCGTAGGAGGGAGCTCCTACGAGCAGTACTTC.

The rearrangement uses TRBV2 and TRBJ1-5; 7 bases fit TRBD1. This CDR3 has 14 amino acids. J was trimmed by 0 bases and V by 4 bases; bases with no gene match: 0. Germline values: CDR1 SNHLY, CDR2 FYNNEI. The CDR3 nucleotides read TGTGCCAGCAGTGGACAGGGTAGCAATCAGCCCCAGCATTTT. Its protein product is CASSGQGSNQPQHF.

Only a few counts were recorded for this clone. V and J are TRBV11-3 and TRBJ2-3; 10 bases map to TRBD2. The V and J ends lost 5 bases and 0 bases, in that order; junction bases with no gene match: 8. The CDR3 is 17 residues long. In germline, CDR1 is SGHNT, CDR2 YENEEA. DNA of the CDR3: TGTGCCAGCAGCCCCAGCGGGGGGGCGTATAGCACAGATACGCAGTATTTT. Amino acid sequence: CASSPSGGAYSTDTQYF.

In DNA, the CDR3 is TGTGCCATCAGTGACGGGGGGATCTCCTACAATGAGCAGTTCTTC. Protein sequence: CAISDGGISYNEQFF. This chain connects TRBV10-3 to TRBJ2-1, with 7 bases aligning to TRBD2. Germline lookup yields CDR1 ENHRY and CDR2 SYGVKD. V shed 3 bases and J 0 bases; nucleotides not matched to a gene: 2. CDR3 length: 15 amino acids.

This rearrangement joins TRBV28 to TRBJ1-4, with D unresolved. The V end lost 6 bases, the J end lost 8 bases, and 10 bases lay between the germline ends. The CDR3 totals 12 residues. Germline-derived CDR1 and CDR2 are MDHEN and SYDVKM. The CDR3 bases are TGTGCCAGCAGCATCTTCCAGGAAAAACTGTTTTTT. Translation: CASSIFQEKLFF.

This chain connects TRBV19 to TRBJ2-7; maybe TRBD1 (5 bases). V dropped 5 bases and J dropped 1 base, with 9 bases sitting between them. There are 13 residues in the CDR3. Per germline, CDR1 LNHDA and CDR2 SQIVND (reference sequence). The CDR3 nucleotides are TGTGCCAGTAGTCCCGACAGATCCTACGAGCAGTACTTC. Amino acids: CASSPDRSYEQYF.

The chain is built from TRBV6-6 and TRBJ1-5, with a possible D match to TRBD1 (6 bases). The CDR3 covers 13 residues. V lost 6 bases to trimming and J lost 6 bases, with 12 bases between them. Germline-derived CDR1 and CDR2 are MNHNY and SVGAGI (reference sequence). CDR3 sequence (DNA): TGTGCCAGCAGCATACAGGGACCTCAGCCCCAGCATTTT. Protein product: CASSIQGPQPQHF.

CDR3 sequence (DNA): TGCGCCAGCAGCCAAGAGGCGGGGGGGGATCTTAGCACCGGGGAGCTGTTTTTT. Protein product: CASSQEAGGDLSTGELFF. The chain couples TRBV4-3 to TRBJ2-2; 9 positions agree with TRBD2. The CDR3 loop spans 18 amino acids. Losses at the gene ends were 0 bases for V and 4 bases for J; bases not matched to a gene: 9. Germline V gene data show CDR1 as LGHNA and CDR2 as YSLEER.

The CDR3 region is CASSETRGGFYEQYF. The CDR3 DNA follows: TGTGCCAGCAGCGAAACTCGGGGAGGATTTTACGAGCAGTACTTC. V usage is TRBV7-2 and J usage is TRBJ2-7, with a possible D match to TRBD2 (6 bases). CDR3 length: 15 residues. The germline gives CDR1 SGHTA, CDR2 FQGNSA. V was trimmed by 5 bases and J by 4 bases, leaving 18 bases between them.

This clone was seen more than once but under ten times. The chain joins TRBV7-8 to TRBJ2-3; weak D call: TRBD2 (7 bases). The germline V gene has CDR1 SGHVS and CDR2 FQNEAQ. V was pared by 2 bases and J by 0 bases, with 12 bases between. The CDR3 spans 16 residues. In DNA form, the CDR3 reads TGTGCCAGCAGCTTAATTGGGGGGGCTAGCACAGATACGCAGTATTTT. Amino acid sequence: CASSLIGGASTDTQYF.

The rearrangement links TRBV6-5 to TRBJ2-7; possible D gene TRBD2, 6 bases. Trimming cost V 3 bases and J 2 bases, with 14 bases left between them. Germline V gene data show CDR1 as MNHEY and CDR2 as SVGAGI. The CDR3 contains 15 residues. DNA of the CDR3: TGTGCCAGCAGTTATAAGGCTAGCGCGGCCTACGAGCAGTACTTC. Amino acids: CASSYKASAAYEQYF.

This chain uses TRBV6-1 with TRBJ2-7; D may be TRBD1 (6 bases). Germline V gives CDR1 MNHNS, CDR2 SASEGT. Between the trimmed V and J ends, which lost 4 bases and 5 bases, there was a span of 9 bases. This CDR3 is 12 amino acids long. The CDR3 DNA is TGTGCCAGCAGTGGGTCAGGGGACGAGCAGTACTTC. It translates to CASSGSGDEQYF.

CDR3 nucleotides: TGTGCCAGCAGCCCAATCGACAGGGACACCGGGGAGCTGTTTTTT. This codes for CASSPIDRDTGELFF. The chain combines TRBV28 with TRBJ2-2, with TRBD1 matching over 7 bases. Germline V lookup: CDR1 MDHEN, CDR2 SYDVKM. The length of the CDR3 is 15 residues. With V trimmed by 6 bases and J by 3 bases, 7 bases remained unmatched.

This chain joins TRBV14 and TRBJ2-1; D might be TRBD2 (5 bases). The CDR3 sequence is 16 residues long. CDR1 and CDR2 (germline): SGHDN, FVKESK. The V end lost 4 bases, the J end lost 3 bases, and 16 bases lay between the germline ends. The CDR3 loop reads CASSPGWRAIYNEQFF. Here the CDR3 DNA reads TGTGCCAGCAGCCCTGGGTGGCGGGCCATCTACAATGAGCAGTTCTTC.

This chain connects TRBV13 to TRBJ2-7; no definite D call. V was trimmed by 5 bases and J by 3 bases, leaving 5 bases between them. Germline assignment: CDR1 PRHDT and CDR2 FYEKMQ (reference sequence). The CDR3 spans 11 residues. The CDR3 DNA is TGTGCCAGCAGCCGGTACTACGAGCAGTACTTC. This gives the protein CASSRYYEQYF.

This clone showed up just once. The gene calls are TRBV28 and TRBJ1-2, with 10 bases identical to TRBD1. The V gene end was trimmed by 3 bases and the J gene end by 8 bases; junction bases not matched to a gene: 6. The length of the CDR3 is 14 residues. Germline V gene data show CDR1 as MDHEN and CDR2 as SYDVKM. CDR3 sequence (DNA): TGTGCCAGCAGTTTTCCGGGACAGGGGCCAGGCTACACCTTC. Translated: CASSFPGQGPGYTF.

The chain uses TRBV2 and TRBJ2-1, with 16 bases that match TRBD2. V was pared by 6 bases and J by 0 bases, with 11 bases of the junction left unmatched. The germline V gene encodes CDR1 SNHLY and CDR2 FYNNEI. The CDR3 is 20 amino acids. The CDR3 reads CASRDPGLAGGPVSYNEQFF. The CDR3 coding sequence is TGTGCCAGCAGAGATCCGGGACTAGCGGGAGGGCCCGTCTCCTACAATGAGCAGTTCTTC. The whole variable domain, remainder taken from reference TRBV2 and TRBJ2-1, is EPEVTQTPSHQVTQMGQEVILRCVPISNHLYFYWYRQILGQKVEFLVSFYNNEISEKSEIFDDQFSVERPDGSNFTLKIRSTKLEDSAMYFCASRDPGLAGGPVSYNEQFFGPGTRLTVL.